The 17 T cell receptor beta chains listed next were all sequenced from one sample in a study of blood T cell repertoires in COVID-19. Sequencing used immunoSEQ multiplex PCR; TCRdb keeps in-frame clones, though not all of them. The profile shows more than 95,000 clones, about 85% of them singletons. The sequenced sample consisted of peripheral blood. These receptors all come from an elderly woman with acute or convalescent COVID-19.

This chain uses TRBV7-3 with TRBJ1-1, with a weak D call TRBD1 (5 bases). V was cut by 5 bases and J by 4 bases, with 11 bases left in between. The CDR3 is 13 amino acids. From germline, CDR1 is SGHTA and CDR2 FQGTGA. The CDR3 spells CASSARASTEAFF. The CDR3 DNA reads as TGTGCCAGCAGCGCCAGGGCAAGCACTGAAGCTTTCTTT.

The chain employs TRBV12-3 or TRBV12-4 and TRBJ1-2; perhaps TRBD1 as D (5 bases). The V end was cut by 3 bases, the J end by 11 bases, with 13 bases between. The CDR3 totals 12 residues. CDR3 loop: CASSFGQGGYTF. In nucleotides, the CDR3 is TGTGCCAGCAGTTTTGGGCAGGGTGGTTACACCTTC.

This clone was detected a few times. The rearrangement links TRBV2 to TRBJ1-1, with 8 nucleotides matching TRBD1. V shed 7 bases and J 7 bases; nucleotides not matched to a gene: 11. The CDR3 spans 14 residues. CDR1 is SNHLY, CDR2 FYNNEI, per germline. The CDR3 is CASTLIGQGFEAFF. CDR3 in DNA: TGTGCCAGCACACTTATCGGACAGGGATTTGAAGCTTTCTTT.

CDR3 coding DNA: TGTGCCAGTAATTTCAGGGCTGGGAATGAAAAACTGTTTTTT. It codes for CASNFRAGNEKLFF. The J gene is TRBJ1-4, the V gene TRBV19, with D perhaps TRBD1 (5 bases). Per the germline V gene, CDR1 is LNHDA and CDR2 is SQIVND (reference sequence). The CDR3 has 14 residues. Trimming left V 7 bases short and J 5 bases short, with 14 bases between.

The chain combines TRBV27 with TRBJ2-1; the match to TRBD1 covers 8 bases. Germline CDR1 is MNHEY and CDR2 is SMNVEV (reference sequence). The CDR3 extends over 15 amino acids. The V and J ends lost 9 bases and 5 bases, in that order; junction bases with no gene match: 12. This CDR3 is CASGRATGVNNEQFF. CDR3 nucleotides: TGTGCCAGTGGACGTGCGACAGGGGTTAACAATGAGCAGTTCTTC.

The chain recombines TRBV3-1 (or the pseudogene TRBV3-2) with TRBJ1-1, with 10 positions matching TRBD1. The trim removed 3 bases at V and 10 bases at J, leaving 2 bases unmatched. The CDR3 extends over 12 amino acids. The germline CDR1 and CDR2 sequences are LGHDT and YNNKEL (reference sequence). The CDR3 DNA is TGTGCCAGCAGCCACCGGGACAGGGGAGCTTTCTTT. Translation: CASSHRDRGAFF.

The chain combines TRBV6-6 with TRBJ2-1, with 8 bases that match TRBD1. Per germline, CDR1 MNHNY and CDR2 SVGAGI (reference sequence). This CDR3 is built from 15 residues. V was pared by 4 bases and J by 5 bases, with 7 bases of the junction left unmatched. The CDR3 is CASSSMGTGDNEQFF. As DNA, the CDR3 is TGTGCCAGCAGTTCTATGGGGACAGGCGACAATGAGCAGTTCTTC.

The chain combines TRBV9 with TRBJ2-5; TRBD1 aligns across 8 bases. V lost 4 bases to trimming and J lost 1 base; unmatched junction nucleotides: 6. CDR1 is SGDLS and CDR2 is YYNGEE in the germline V gene. The CDR3 runs to 15 residues. The CDR3: CASSPSGQGQETQYF. As DNA, the CDR3 is TGTGCCAGCAGCCCTAGTGGACAGGGCCAAGAGACCCAGTACTTC. The full variable domain, with the rest looked up from reference TRBV9 and TRBJ2-5, is DSGVTQTPKHLITATGQRVTLRCSPRSGDLSVYWYQQSLDQGLQFLIQYYNGEERAKGNILERFSAQQFPDLHSELNLSSLELGDSALYFCASSPSGQGQETQYFGPGTRLLVL.

This clone was detected only a few times. The chain joins TRBV6-6 to TRBJ1-2; unclear D gene. The germline V gene encodes CDR1 MNHNY and CDR2 SVGAGI (reference sequence). Between the trimmed V and J ends, which lost 8 bases and 3 bases, there was a span of 13 bases. The CDR3 has 13 residues. The CDR3 sequence is CASGKNADYGYTF. In nucleotides, the CDR3 is TGTGCCAGCGGAAAGAACGCGGACTATGGCTACACCTTC.

This clone was found once. V gene TRBV6-1 combines with J gene TRBJ1-2; TRBD1 matches 11 bases. Germline CDR1 and CDR2: MNHNS and SASEGT. V was clipped by 3 bases and J by 6 bases; unmatched bases: 6. The CDR3 covers 15 residues. For the CDR3, the DNA is TGTGCCAGCAGTGATCTGTGGACAGGGGGCCATGGCTACACCTTC. Protein: CASSDLWTGGHGYTF.

This clone was detected only once. CDR3 sequence reads: CASSKQGAYTEAFF. Written as DNA, the CDR3 is TGCGCCAGCAGCAAACAGGGGGCTTACACTGAAGCTTTCTTT. The V gene is TRBV5-1, the J gene TRBJ1-1; 9 bases are shared with TRBD1. J lost 3 bases, V lost 4 bases, and 4 bases had no gene match. CDR1 SGHRS and CDR2 YFSETQ come from the germline V gene. The CDR3 contains 14 residues.

This chain connects TRBV5-1 to TRBJ2-2, with 8 bases that match TRBD1. This CDR3 contains 17 residues. J lost 4 bases, V lost 1 base, and 9 bases had no gene match. Per the germline V gene, CDR1 is SGHRS and CDR2 is YFSETQ. The CDR3 DNA sequence: TGCGCCAGCAGCTTGTTCTCCGGGACAGGACTCACCGGGGAGCTGTTTTTT. It translates to CASSLFSGTGLTGELFF.

The chain has TRBV5-4 and TRBJ2-2; D not resolved. V was cut by 0 bases and J by 0 bases, with 6 bases left in between. CDR3 size: 15 residues. Germline V CDR1 and CDR2: SGHNT, YYREEE (reference sequence). The CDR3 DNA follows: TGTGCCAGCAGCTTGGCAACGGCGAACACCGGGGAGCTGTTTTTT. It specifies CASSLATANTGELFF. Looking up the rest from reference TRBV5-4 and TRBJ2-2 gives the full variable domain: ETGVTQSPTHLIKTRGQQVTLRCSSQSGHNTVSWYQQALGQGPQFIFQYYREEENGRGNFPPRFSGLQFPNYSSELNVNALELDDSALYLCASSLATANTGELFFGEGSRLTVL.

This sequence joins TRBV27 and TRBJ2-7; 8 bases are a match to TRBD2. Germline CDR1 reads MNHEY; CDR2 reads SMNVEV (reference sequence). The CDR3 loop spans 15 amino acids. V trimming: 5 bases; J trimming: 7 bases; junction bases outside the gene matches: 13. CDR3 nucleotide sequence: TGTGCCAGCAGTCCCCAGCCCGGGGGGGCGTGGGAGCAGTACTTC. It encodes CASSPQPGGAWEQYF.

The V and J genes are TRBV5-4 and TRBJ2-1, with TRBD2 matching 7 bases. Looked up from germline, CDR1 is SGHNT and CDR2 is YYREEE (reference sequence). The V gene end was trimmed by 5 bases and the J gene end by 12 bases; junction bases not matched to a gene: 8. CDR3 length equals 12 residues. The CDR3 is CASSLPSGGQFF. CDR3 DNA: TGTGCCAGCAGTCTCCCTAGCGGTGGGCAGTTCTTC.

The chain couples TRBV5-4 to TRBJ1-6; perhaps TRBD1 as D (6 bases). Germline V gene data show CDR1 as SGHNT and CDR2 as YYREEE (reference sequence). CDR3 size: 15 residues. V was cut by 0 bases and J by 6 bases, with 10 bases left in between. The CDR3 loop reads CASSLGGQGNSPLHF. The CDR3 bases are TGTGCCAGCAGCTTGGGGGGGCAGGGTAATTCACCCCTCCACTTT.

This sequence joins TRBV7-9 and TRBJ2-7; 10 nucleotides align to TRBD1. From germline, CDR1 is SEHNR and CDR2 FQNEAQ (reference sequence). This CDR3 is built from 12 residues. J was trimmed by 3 bases and V by 9 bases; bases with no gene match: 2. CDR3 region: CASRDRGYEQYF. The DNA of the CDR3 is TGTGCCAGTAGGGACAGGGGCTACGAGCAGTACTTC.